This passage covers 2 T cell receptor beta chains from one sample sequenced in a study of blood T cells in healthy people across ages. Combining a sample-barcoded 5' primer with a J-beta primer mix, a second PCR ran for roughly 7 to 12 cycles. TCRdb analysed the 5' RACE reads with MiXCR anew, one entry per CDR3 protein. This repertoire shows more than 750,000 distinct CDR3 sequences, 25% to 30% found once; its top ten account for around 9.6%. These data also formed part of another study, on T cells of mothers and their children.

Sequencing was performed on blood. The source of these receptors is a middle-aged woman in good health.

This clonotype was counted between two and nine times. The CDR3 is CASSELAYEQYF. CDR3 DNA: TGTGCCAGCAGCGAGCTCGCCTACGAGCAGTACTTC. The rearrangement joins TRBV3-1 to TRBJ2-7; D is unresolved. Trimming took 5 bases from V and 2 from J, leaving 7 bases between them. From germline, CDR1 is LGHDT and CDR2 YNNKEL (reference sequence). This CDR3 is 12 amino acids long.

This clonotype was observed a few times. J is TRBJ2-7 and V is TRBV28; D gene unclear. The CDR3 extends over 14 amino acids. Per the germline V gene, CDR1 is MDHEN and CDR2 is SYDVKM. The V end was cut by 7 bases, the J end by 2 bases, with 15 bases between. Written as DNA, the CDR3 is TGTGCCAGCACCTCGGGCCCCGAAACCTACGAGCAGTACTTC. It specifies CASTSGPETYEQYF. Drawing the rest from reference TRBV28 and TRBJ2-7, the complete variable domain is DVKVTQSSRYLVKRTGEKVFLECVQDMDHENMFWYRQDPGLGLRLIYFSYDVKMKEKGDIPEGYSVSREKKERFSLILESASTNQTSMYLCASTSGPETYEQYFGPGTRLTVT.